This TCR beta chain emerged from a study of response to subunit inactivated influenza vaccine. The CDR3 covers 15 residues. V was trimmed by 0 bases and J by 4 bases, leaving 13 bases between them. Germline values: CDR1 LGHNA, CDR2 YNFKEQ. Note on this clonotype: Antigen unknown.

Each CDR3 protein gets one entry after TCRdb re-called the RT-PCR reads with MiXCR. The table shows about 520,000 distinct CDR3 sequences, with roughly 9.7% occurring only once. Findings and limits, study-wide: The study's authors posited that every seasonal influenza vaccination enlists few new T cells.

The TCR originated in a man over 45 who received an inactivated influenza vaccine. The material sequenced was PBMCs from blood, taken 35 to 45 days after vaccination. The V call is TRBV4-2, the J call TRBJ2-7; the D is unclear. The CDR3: CASSQDRLTPYEQYF. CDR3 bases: TGTGCCAGCAGCCAAGACAGGCTAACCCCTTACGAGCAGTACTTC.